Reported below is one T cell receptor (beta chain). Each sample had at least 6 million PBMCs isolated. The record originates from a study of blood T cells in healthy people across ages. A second roughly 6 to 11 cycle PCR used barcoded and J-beta primers. One entry per CDR3 protein results from TCRdb running MiXCR on the 5' RACE reads. The sample yields 550,000 to 750,000 distinct CDR3 sequences, roughly 21% seen once. This CDR3 has 15 amino acids. From germline, CDR1 is SNHLY and CDR2 FYNNEI. Trimming removed 6 bases from V and 5 bases from J, with 20 bases in between. The sequenced sample was blood. The clonotype originates from a man aged 65-85 years in good health. The V and J genes are TRBV2 and TRBJ2-7; D is possibly TRBD2 (6 bases). CDR3 amino acids: CASRREVTAVDEQYF. The CDR3 nucleotides are TGTGCCAGCAGGAGGGAGGTTACGGCCGTGGACGAGCAGTACTTC.